This is a list of T cell receptor beta chains from one sample in a study of Ad26.COV2.S vaccination and SARS-CoV-2 variants. Here immunoSEQ multiplex PCR was the method, and the copy in TCRdb shows in-frame clones only, minus some. Here the sample spans 450,000 to 550,000 clones, 80% to 90% being singletons. The sequencing used peripheral blood, collected in a trial of Ad26.COV2.S vaccine versus placebo. These receptors came from a person aged 18-60 years who received the Ad26.COV2.S COVID-19 vaccine or a placebo. Each CDR3 is given with its conserved first and last residue. D genes are given only for firm matches. Clone size is stated in some rows and not others, as once, few, many or a class when expanded.

v_call: TRBV7-3
clone_size: NA
j_call: TRBJ2-7
d_call: NA
cdr3_nt: TGTGCCAGCAGCTTGGGTTTAGGCTACGAGCAGTACTTC
cdr3_aa: CASSLGLGYEQYF

v_call: TRBV7-9
clone_size: NA
j_call: TRBJ1-5
d_call: TRBD1
cdr3_nt: TGTGCCAGCAGCCACCCCCCGGGACAGGGAGGGTTTAGCAATCAGCCCCAGCATTTT
cdr3_aa: CASSHPPGQGGFSNQPQHF

v_call: TRBV10-3
clone_size: NA
j_call: TRBJ2-5
d_call: TRBD1
cdr3_nt: TGTGCCATCAGCCCCCGACAGGGGGAAGAGACCCAGTACTTC
cdr3_aa: CAISPRQGEETQYF

v_call: TRBV2
clone_size: NA
j_call: TRBJ2-2
d_call: NA
cdr3_nt: TGTGCCAGCAGTGAAGCGAGTTGGCGCACCGGGGAGCTGTTTTTT
cdr3_aa: CASSEASWRTGELFF

v_call: TRBV29-1
clone_size: NA
j_call: TRBJ2-1
d_call: NA
cdr3_nt: TGCAGCGTTGTCCCTTCCTACAATGAGCAGTTCTTC
cdr3_aa: CSVVPSYNEQFF

v_call: TRBV7-8
clone_size: NA
j_call: TRBJ2-7
d_call: NA
cdr3_nt: TGTGCCAGCAGCACGGAGAAGGGGGACCCACGGCCCGAGCAGTACTTC
cdr3_aa: CASSTEKGDPRPEQYF

v_call: TRBV30
clone_size: NA
j_call: TRBJ2-3
d_call: NA
cdr3_nt: TGTGCCTGGAGCCCCGTGCGGGCTGGGCCAGATACGCAGTATTTT
cdr3_aa: CAWSPVRAGPDTQYF

v_call: TRBV7-2
clone_size: NA
j_call: TRBJ1-4
d_call: NA
cdr3_nt: TGTGCCAGTGGCCACAGGGTTCGTGACGAAAAACTGTTTTTT
cdr3_aa: CASGHRVRDEKLFF

v_call: TRBV28
clone_size: NA
j_call: TRBJ2-2
d_call: NA
cdr3_nt: TGTGCCAGCAGTTTGCCCAACACCGGGGAGCTGTTTTTT
cdr3_aa: CASSLPNTGELFF

v_call: TRBV19
clone_size: NA
j_call: TRBJ2-1
d_call: TRBD2
cdr3_nt: TGTGCCAGTAGTATAGTTCCAGCGGGGAGCAATGAGCAGTTCTTC
cdr3_aa: CASSIVPAGSNEQFF

v_call: TRBV12-5
clone_size: NA
j_call: TRBJ2-2
d_call: TRBD2
cdr3_nt: TGTGCTAGTGGTTTGCCTCGACTAGCCGGAGCCGGGGAGCTGTTTTTT
cdr3_aa: CASGLPRLAGAGELFF

v_call: TRBV7-3
clone_size: NA
j_call: TRBJ2-1
d_call: TRBD2
cdr3_nt: TGTGCCAGCAGCTTGGGGAGCGGGAGGGCGAACAATGAGCAGTTCTTC
cdr3_aa: CASSLGSGRANNEQFF

v_call: TRBV9
clone_size: NA
j_call: TRBJ2-2
d_call: NA
cdr3_nt: TGTGCCAGCAGCGTCGGGGCGGATCGTACCGGGGAGCTGTTTTTT
cdr3_aa: CASSVGADRTGELFF

v_call: TRBV11-2
clone_size: NA
j_call: TRBJ2-1
d_call: NA
cdr3_nt: TGTGCCAGCAGCTTAGTATCCGGGTTCAGCAATGAGCAGTTCTTC
cdr3_aa: CASSLVSGFSNEQFF

v_call: TRBV6-5
clone_size: NA
j_call: TRBJ2-2
d_call: NA
cdr3_nt: TGTGCCAGCAGCAGATATCATACAGGTCCCGGGGAGCTGTTTTTT
cdr3_aa: CASSRYHTGPGELFF

v_call: TRBV24-1
clone_size: NA
j_call: TRBJ2-7
d_call: NA
cdr3_nt: TGTGCCACCAGTGATTCGGGGGCTGCCTACGAGCAGTACTTC
cdr3_aa: CATSDSGAAYEQYF

v_call: TRBV12-3/TRBV12-4
clone_size: NA
j_call: TRBJ1-2
d_call: NA
cdr3_nt: TGTGCCAGCAGATCTAACTATGGCTACACCTTC
cdr3_aa: CASRSNYGYTF

v_call: TRBV6-1
clone_size: once
j_call: TRBJ2-1
d_call: NA
cdr3_nt: TGTGCCAGCAGTGAGGAATTCCCGGGACAGCGGGATTACAATGAGCAGTTCTTC
cdr3_aa: CASSEEFPGQRDYNEQFF